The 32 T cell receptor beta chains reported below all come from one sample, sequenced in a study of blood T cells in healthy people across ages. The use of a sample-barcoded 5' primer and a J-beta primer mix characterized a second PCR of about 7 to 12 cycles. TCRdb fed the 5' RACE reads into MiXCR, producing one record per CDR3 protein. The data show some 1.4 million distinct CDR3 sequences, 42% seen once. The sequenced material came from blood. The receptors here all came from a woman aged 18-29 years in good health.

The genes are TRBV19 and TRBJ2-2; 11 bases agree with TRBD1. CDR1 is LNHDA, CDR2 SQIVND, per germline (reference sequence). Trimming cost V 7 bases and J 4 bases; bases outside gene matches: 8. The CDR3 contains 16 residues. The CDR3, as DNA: TGTGCCAGTACTCCCGGGGGGACAGGGGGCACCGGGGAGCTGTTTTTT. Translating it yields CASTPGGTGGTGELFF.

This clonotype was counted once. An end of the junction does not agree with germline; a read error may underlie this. CDR3 loop: CASSQVFAGESTDTQYF. The CDR3 DNA is TGTGCCAGCAGCCAAGTATTTGCGGGGGAGAGCACGGATACGCAGTATTTT. V is TRBV4-2 and J is TRBJ2-3; TRBD2 matches 7 bases. The CDR3 is 17 amino acids. The germline CDR1 and CDR2 sequences are LGHNA and YNFKEQ.

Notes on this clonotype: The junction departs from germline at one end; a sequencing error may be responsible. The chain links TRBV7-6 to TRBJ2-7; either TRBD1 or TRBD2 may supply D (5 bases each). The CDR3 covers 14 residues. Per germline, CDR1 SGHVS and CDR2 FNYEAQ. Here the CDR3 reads CVSSPDEGPYEQYF. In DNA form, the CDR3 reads TGTGTCAGCAGCCCTGATGAGGGGCCGTACGAGCAGTACTTC.

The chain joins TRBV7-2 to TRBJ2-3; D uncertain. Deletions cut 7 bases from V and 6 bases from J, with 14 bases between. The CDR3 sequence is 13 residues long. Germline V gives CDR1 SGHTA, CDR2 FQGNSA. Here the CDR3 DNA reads TGTGCCAGCACCCAAGGTAGTCCGGATACGCAGTATTTT. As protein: CASTQGSPDTQYF.

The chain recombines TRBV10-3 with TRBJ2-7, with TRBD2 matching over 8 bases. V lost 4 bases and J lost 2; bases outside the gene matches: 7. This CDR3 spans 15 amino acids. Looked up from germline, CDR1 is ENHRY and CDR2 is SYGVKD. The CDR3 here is CAISGHSGITYEQYF. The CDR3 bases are TGTGCCATCAGTGGACATAGCGGGATTACCTACGAGCAGTACTTC.

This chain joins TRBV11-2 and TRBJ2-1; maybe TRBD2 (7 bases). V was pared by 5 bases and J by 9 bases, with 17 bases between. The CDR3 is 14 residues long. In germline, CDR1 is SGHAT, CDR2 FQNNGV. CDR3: CASSPWTRGGEQFF. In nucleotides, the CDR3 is TGTGCCAGCAGCCCCTGGACTAGAGGGGGTGAGCAGTTCTTC.

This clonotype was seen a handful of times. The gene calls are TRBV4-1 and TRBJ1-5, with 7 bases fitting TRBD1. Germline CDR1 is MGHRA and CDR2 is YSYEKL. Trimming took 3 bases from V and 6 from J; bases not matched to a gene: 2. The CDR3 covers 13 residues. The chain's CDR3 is CASSHGQVQPQHF. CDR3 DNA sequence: TGCGCCAGCAGCCACGGACAGGTTCAGCCCCAGCATTTT.

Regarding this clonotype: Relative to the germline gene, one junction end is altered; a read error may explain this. The CDR3 loop is CSVEQGFYDYTF. CDR3 DNA: TGCAGCGTAGAACAGGGTTTCTATGACTACACCTTC. This chain uses TRBV29-1 with TRBJ1-2, with D perhaps TRBD1 (6 bases). Germline assignment: CDR1 SQVTM and CDR2 ANQGSEA. There are 12 residues in the CDR3.

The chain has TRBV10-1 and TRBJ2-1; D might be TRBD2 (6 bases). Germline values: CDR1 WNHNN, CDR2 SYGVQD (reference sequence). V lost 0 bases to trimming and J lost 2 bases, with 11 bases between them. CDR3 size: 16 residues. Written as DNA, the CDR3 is TGCGCCAGCAGTGAGTCGGCGAGACTAGCCTACAATGAGCAGTTCTTC. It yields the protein CASSESARLAYNEQFF.

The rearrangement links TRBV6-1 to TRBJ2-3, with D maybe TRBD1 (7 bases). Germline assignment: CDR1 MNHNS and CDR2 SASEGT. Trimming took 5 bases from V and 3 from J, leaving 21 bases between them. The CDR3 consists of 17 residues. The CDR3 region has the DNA TGTGCCAGCAGTCCCGGACTCACTCCAGGGGGGACAGATACGCAGTATTTT. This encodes CASSPGLTPGGTDTQYF.

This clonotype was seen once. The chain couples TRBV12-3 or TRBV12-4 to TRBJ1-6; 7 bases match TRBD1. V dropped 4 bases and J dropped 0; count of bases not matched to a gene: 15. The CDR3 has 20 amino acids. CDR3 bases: TGTGCCAGCAGTTCAGGCCCCCGAGCGACAGGGAGCTCCTATAATTCACCCCTCCACTTT. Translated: CASSSGPRATGSSYNSPLHF.

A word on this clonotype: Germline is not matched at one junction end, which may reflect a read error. The CDR3 loop reads CSASALAGGPGSYNEKFF. Written as DNA, the CDR3 is TGCAGTGCTAGCGCCCTAGCGGGAGGGCCCGGCTCCTACAATGAGAAGTTCTTC. The chain recombines TRBV20-1 with TRBJ2-1; 12 positions match TRBD2. CDR1 and CDR2 (germline): DFQATT, SNEGSKA (reference sequence). The CDR3 covers 18 residues.

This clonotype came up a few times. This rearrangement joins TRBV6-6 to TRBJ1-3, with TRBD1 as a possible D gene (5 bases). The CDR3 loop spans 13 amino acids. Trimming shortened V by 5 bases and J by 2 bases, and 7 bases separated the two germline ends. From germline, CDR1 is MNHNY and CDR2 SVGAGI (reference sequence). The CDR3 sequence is CASSPDTGNTIYF. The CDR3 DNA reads TGTGCCAGCAGTCCGGACACTGGAAACACCATATATTTT.

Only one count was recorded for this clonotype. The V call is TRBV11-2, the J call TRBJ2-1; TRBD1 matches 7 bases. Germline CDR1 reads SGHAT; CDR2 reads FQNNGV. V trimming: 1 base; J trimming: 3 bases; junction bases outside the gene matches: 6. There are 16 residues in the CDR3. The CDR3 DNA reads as TGTGCCAGCAGCTTAGTTCGGGACAGAAACTACAATGAGCAGTTCTTC. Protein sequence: CASSLVRDRNYNEQFF.

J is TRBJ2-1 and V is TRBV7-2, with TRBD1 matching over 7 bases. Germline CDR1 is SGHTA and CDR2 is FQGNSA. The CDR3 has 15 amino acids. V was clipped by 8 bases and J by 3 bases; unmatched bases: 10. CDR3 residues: CASGSQTGIYNEQFF. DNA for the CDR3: TGTGCCAGCGGCTCACAGACAGGGATCTACAATGAGCAGTTCTTC.

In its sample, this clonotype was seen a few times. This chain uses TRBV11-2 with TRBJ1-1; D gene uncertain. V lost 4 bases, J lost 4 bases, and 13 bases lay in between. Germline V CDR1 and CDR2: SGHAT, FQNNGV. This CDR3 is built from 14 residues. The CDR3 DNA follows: TGTGCCAGCAGCTACCAGGAGGCGGTCACTGAAGCTTTCTTT. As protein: CASSYQEAVTEAFF. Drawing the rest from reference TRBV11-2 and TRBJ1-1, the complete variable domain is EAGVAQSPRYKIIEKRQSVAFWCNPISGHATLYWYQQILGQGPKLLIQFQNNGVVDDSQLPKDRFSAERLKGVDSTLKIQPAKLEDSAVYLCASSYQEAVTEAFFGQGTRLTVV.

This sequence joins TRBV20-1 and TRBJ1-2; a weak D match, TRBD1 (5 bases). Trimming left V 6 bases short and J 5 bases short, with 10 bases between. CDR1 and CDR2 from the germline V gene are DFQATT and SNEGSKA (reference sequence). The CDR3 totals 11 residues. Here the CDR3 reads CSAWDRYGYTF. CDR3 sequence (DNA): TGCAGTGCGTGGGACCGTTATGGCTACACCTTC.

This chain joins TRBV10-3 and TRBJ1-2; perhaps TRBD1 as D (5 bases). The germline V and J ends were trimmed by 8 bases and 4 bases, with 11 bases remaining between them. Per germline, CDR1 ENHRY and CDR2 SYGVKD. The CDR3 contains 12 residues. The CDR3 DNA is TGTGCCATCTCGACAGCGGGCTATGGCTACACCTTC. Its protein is CAISTAGYGYTF.

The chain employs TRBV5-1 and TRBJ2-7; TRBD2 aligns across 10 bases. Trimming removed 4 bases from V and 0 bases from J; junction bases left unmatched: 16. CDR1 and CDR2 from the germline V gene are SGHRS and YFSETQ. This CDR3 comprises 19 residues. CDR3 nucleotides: TGCGCCAGCAGCCAAGGGGACACCCGATCTAGCGGGAGCTCCTACGAGCAGTACTTC. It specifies CASSQGDTRSSGSSYEQYF.

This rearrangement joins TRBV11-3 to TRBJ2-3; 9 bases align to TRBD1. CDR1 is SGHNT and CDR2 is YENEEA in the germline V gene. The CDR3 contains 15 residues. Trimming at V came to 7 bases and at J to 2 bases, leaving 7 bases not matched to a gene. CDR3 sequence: CASNAGQGNTDTQYF. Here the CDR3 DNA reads TGTGCCAGCAACGCGGGACAGGGAAACACAGATACGCAGTATTTT.

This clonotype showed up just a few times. The CDR3 reads CASSKSPPRTGGCTDTQYF. CDR3 coding DNA: TGTGCCAGCAGCAAAAGCCCTCCCCGGACCGGGGGGTGCACAGATACGCAGTATTTT. The chain combines TRBV21-1 with TRBJ2-3; the D call in the table, TRBD1, was not verified against the DNA. TRBV21-1 is given as a pseudogene. The CDR3 is made up of 19 amino acids.

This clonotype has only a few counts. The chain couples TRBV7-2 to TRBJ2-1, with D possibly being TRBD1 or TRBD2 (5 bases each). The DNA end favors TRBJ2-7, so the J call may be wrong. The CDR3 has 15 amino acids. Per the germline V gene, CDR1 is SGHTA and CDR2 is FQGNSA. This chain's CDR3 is CASIPLGAGYNEQYF. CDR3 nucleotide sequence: TGTGCCAGCATCCCGCTCGGGGCCGGGTACAATGAGCAGTACTTC.

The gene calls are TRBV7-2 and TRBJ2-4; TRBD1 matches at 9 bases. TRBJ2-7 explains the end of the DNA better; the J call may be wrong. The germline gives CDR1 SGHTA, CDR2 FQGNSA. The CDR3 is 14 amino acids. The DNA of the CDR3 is TGTGCCAGCAGCGTAGAACAGGGGGCGGACGAGCAGTACTTC. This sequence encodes CASSVEQGADEQYF.

DNA of the CDR3: TGCAGTGCTAAAACTAGCGGGAACAACAATGAGCAGTTCTTC. It encodes CSAKTSGNNNEQFF. This sequence joins TRBV20-1 and TRBJ2-1; 10 nucleotides match TRBD2. V gave up 4 bases and J gave up 5 bases; unmatched junction bases: 5. Germline values: CDR1 DFQATT, CDR2 SNEGSKA (reference sequence). The CDR3 sequence is 14 residues long.

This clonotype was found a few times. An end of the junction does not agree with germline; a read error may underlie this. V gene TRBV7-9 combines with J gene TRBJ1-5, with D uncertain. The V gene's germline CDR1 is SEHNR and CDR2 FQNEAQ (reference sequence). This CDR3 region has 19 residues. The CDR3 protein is CASSLGIPGFTGGDQPQHF. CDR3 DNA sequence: TGTGCCAGCAGTTTAGGGATCCCTGGATTTACGGGTGGTGATCAGCCCCAGCATTTT.

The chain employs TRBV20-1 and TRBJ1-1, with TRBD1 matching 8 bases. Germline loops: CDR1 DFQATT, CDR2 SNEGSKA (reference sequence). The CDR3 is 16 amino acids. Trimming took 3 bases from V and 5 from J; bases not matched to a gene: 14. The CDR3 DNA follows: TGCAGTGCTAGTCGTCAGGGGGCGCTGAGGGGGACTGAAGCTTTCTTT. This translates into CSASRQGALRGTEAFF.

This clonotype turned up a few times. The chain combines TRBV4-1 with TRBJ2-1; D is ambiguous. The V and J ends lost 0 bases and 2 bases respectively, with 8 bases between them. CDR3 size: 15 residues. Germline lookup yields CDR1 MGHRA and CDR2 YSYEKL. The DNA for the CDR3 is TGCGCCAGCAGCCAAGAGCGCCTAACCTACAATGAGCAGTTCTTC. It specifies CASSQERLTYNEQFF.

The CDR3: CSVPLAGITDTQYF. DNA for the CDR3: TGCAGTGTCCCACTAGCGGGAATCACAGATACGCAGTATTTT. The rearrangement uses TRBV20-1 and TRBJ2-3; 10 positions match TRBD2. The CDR3 is 14 residues long. V trimming: 7 bases; J trimming: 2 bases; junction bases outside the gene matches: 6. Per germline, CDR1 DFQATT and CDR2 SNEGSKA (reference sequence).

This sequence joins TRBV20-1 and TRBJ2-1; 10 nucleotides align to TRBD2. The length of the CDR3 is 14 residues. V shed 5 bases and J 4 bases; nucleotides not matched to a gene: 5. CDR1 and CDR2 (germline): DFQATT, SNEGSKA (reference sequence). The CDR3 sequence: CSAELAGIYNEQFF. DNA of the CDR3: TGCAGTGCTGAACTAGCGGGGATTTACAATGAGCAGTTCTTC.

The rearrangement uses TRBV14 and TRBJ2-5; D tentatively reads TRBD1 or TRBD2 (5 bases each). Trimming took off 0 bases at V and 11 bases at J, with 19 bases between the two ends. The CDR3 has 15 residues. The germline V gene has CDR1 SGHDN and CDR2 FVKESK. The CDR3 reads CASSQDRVVTREQYF. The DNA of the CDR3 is TGTGCCAGCAGCCAAGACAGGGTCGTTACTAGAGAGCAGTACTTC.

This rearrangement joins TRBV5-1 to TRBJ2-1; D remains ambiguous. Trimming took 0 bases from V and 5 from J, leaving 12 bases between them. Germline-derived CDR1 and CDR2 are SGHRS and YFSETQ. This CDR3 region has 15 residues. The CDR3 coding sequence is TGCGCCAGCAGCTTGGTGGCGGCGGCCCACAATGAGCAGTTCTTC. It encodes CASSLVAAAHNEQFF.

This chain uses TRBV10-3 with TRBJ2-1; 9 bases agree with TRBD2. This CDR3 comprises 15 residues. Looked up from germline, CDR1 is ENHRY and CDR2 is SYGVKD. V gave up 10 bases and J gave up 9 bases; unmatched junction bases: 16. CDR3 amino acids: CATLPGLAGFGEQFF. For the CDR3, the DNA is TGTGCCACCCTACCGGGACTAGCCGGTTTCGGTGAGCAGTTCTTC.